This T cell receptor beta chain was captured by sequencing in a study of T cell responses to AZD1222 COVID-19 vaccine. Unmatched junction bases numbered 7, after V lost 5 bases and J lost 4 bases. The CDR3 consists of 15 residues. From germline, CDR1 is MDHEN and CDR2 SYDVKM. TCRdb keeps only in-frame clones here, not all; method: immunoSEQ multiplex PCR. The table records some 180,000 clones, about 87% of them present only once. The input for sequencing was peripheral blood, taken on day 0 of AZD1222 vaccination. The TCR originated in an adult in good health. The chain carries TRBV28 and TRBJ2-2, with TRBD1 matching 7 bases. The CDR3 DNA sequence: TGTGCCAGCAGTCCGGGACAGACCTTCACCGGGGAGCTGTTTTTT. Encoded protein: CASSPGQTFTGELFF.